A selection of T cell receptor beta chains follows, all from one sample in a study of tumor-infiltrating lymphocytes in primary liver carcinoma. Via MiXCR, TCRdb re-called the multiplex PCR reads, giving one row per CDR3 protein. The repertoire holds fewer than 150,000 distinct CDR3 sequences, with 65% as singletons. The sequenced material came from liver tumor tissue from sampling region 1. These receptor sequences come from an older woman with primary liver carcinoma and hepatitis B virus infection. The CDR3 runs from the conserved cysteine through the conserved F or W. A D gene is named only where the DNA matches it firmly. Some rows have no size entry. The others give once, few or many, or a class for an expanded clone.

CDR3aa: CASSSPLFGSRSYNEQFF; CDR3nt: TGTGCCAGCAGTTCCCCTCTTTTTGGGTCCCGCTCCTACAATGAGCAGTTCTTC; d_gene: -; abundance: few; v_gene: TRBV25-1; j_gene: TRBJ2-1
CDR3aa: CASSKPGQGWIYGYTF; CDR3nt: TGTGCCAGCAGCAAGCCGGGACAGGGATGGATCTATGGCTACACTTTC; d_gene: TRBD1; abundance: few; v_gene: TRBV7-9; j_gene: TRBJ1-2
CDR3aa: CTNSEGLAGASQQGYEQYF; CDR3nt: TGCACTAACAGCGAAGGACTAGCGGGTGCCTCACAGCAAGGTTACGAGCAGTACTTC; d_gene: -; abundance: few; v_gene: TRBV1; j_gene: TRBJ2-7
CDR3aa: CSVGLALTDTQYF; CDR3nt: TGCAGCGTTGGACTAGCCCTCACAGATACGCAGTATTTT; d_gene: TRBD2; abundance: many; v_gene: TRBV29-1; j_gene: TRBJ2-3
CDR3aa: CASSLGGGIIQYF; CDR3nt: TGTGCCAGCAGCTTGGGGGGAGGGATCATTCAGTACTTC; d_gene: TRBD2; abundance: -; v_gene: TRBV5-5; j_gene: TRBJ2-4
CDR3aa: CASSPNPTSWGVYNGQFF; CDR3nt: TGCGCCAGCAGCCCCAACCCAACTAGCTGGGGGGTTTACAATGGGCAGTTCTTC; d_gene: -; abundance: -; v_gene: TRBV4-1; j_gene: TRBJ2-1
CDR3aa: CAWSVQGTATNEKLFF; CDR3nt: TGTGCCTGGAGTGTACAGGGCACTGCAACTAATGAAAAACTGTTTTTT; d_gene: -; abundance: -; v_gene: TRBV30; j_gene: TRBJ1-4
CDR3aa: CASSLGSGLEEETHYF; CDR3nt: TGTGCCAGCAGCTTAGGGTCAGGGCTAGAGGAAGAGACCCATTACTTC; d_gene: -; abundance: -; v_gene: TRBV7-9; j_gene: TRBJ2-5
CDR3aa: CASSSRTANTGELFF; CDR3nt: TGTGCCAGCAGCTCAAGGACAGCGAACACCGGGGAGCTGTTTTTT; d_gene: -; abundance: -; v_gene: TRBV11-2; j_gene: TRBJ2-2
CDR3aa: CASSLRIQGASTEAFF; CDR3nt: TGCGCCAGCAGCTTGAGGATACAGGGGGCAAGCACTGAAGCTTTCTTT; d_gene: TRBD1; abundance: -; v_gene: TRBV5-1; j_gene: TRBJ1-1
CDR3aa: CASSSSNRTGTDTQYF; CDR3nt: TGCGCCAGCAGCTCCTCAAACCGGACAGGCACAGATACGCAGTATTTT; d_gene: -; abundance: -; v_gene: TRBV5-1; j_gene: TRBJ2-3
CDR3aa: CASSEGLAGGGQETQYF; CDR3nt: TGCGCCAGCAGTGAGGGACTAGCGGGAGGAGGCCAAGAGACCCAGTACTTC; d_gene: TRBD2; abundance: many; v_gene: TRBV10-2; j_gene: TRBJ2-5
CDR3aa: CTSSLIQGAYEQYF; CDR3nt: TGTACCAGCAGCTTAATACAGGGGGCCTACGAGCAGTACTTC; d_gene: TRBD1; abundance: -; v_gene: TRBV11-2; j_gene: TRBJ2-7
CDR3aa: CAISSRTSGRSRETQYF; CDR3nt: TGTGCCATCAGCTCCCGGACTAGCGGGAGGAGTAGGGAGACCCAGTACTTC; d_gene: TRBD2; abundance: few; v_gene: TRBV13; j_gene: TRBJ2-5
CDR3aa: CASSLLGPDNEQFF; CDR3nt: TGTGCCAGCAGCTTACTGGGCCCCGACAATGAGCAGTTCTTC; d_gene: -; abundance: -; v_gene: TRBV11-3; j_gene: TRBJ2-1
CDR3aa: CASSRTDTQYF; CDR3nt: TGTGCCAGCAGTAGAACAGATACGCAGTATTTT; d_gene: -; abundance: many; v_gene: TRBV12-3/TRBV12-4; j_gene: TRBJ2-3
CDR3aa: CASSQTPQGRNQPQHF; CDR3nt: TGCGCCAGCAGCCAAACCCCCCAGGGGCGGAATCAGCCCCAGCATTTT; d_gene: -; abundance: many; v_gene: TRBV4-1; j_gene: TRBJ1-5
CDR3aa: CAWSVPEFGTGELFF; CDR3nt: TGTGCCTGGAGTGTACCGGAGTTCGGCACCGGGGAGCTGTTTTTT; d_gene: -; abundance: few; v_gene: TRBV30; j_gene: TRBJ2-2
CDR3aa: CAGRDGTGELFF; CDR3nt: TGTGCAGGCAGGGACGGAACCGGGGAGCTGTTTTTT; d_gene: -; abundance: -; v_gene: TRBV11-2; j_gene: TRBJ2-2
CDR3aa: CASSLGGPYEQYF; CDR3nt: TGCGCCAGCAGCTTGGGGGGGCCCTACGAGCAGTACTTC; d_gene: -; abundance: -; v_gene: TRBV5-1; j_gene: TRBJ2-7
CDR3aa: CASSQDFRASGQQETQYF; CDR3nt: TGTGCCAGCAGCCAAGATTTTCGGGCTAGCGGGCAACAAGAGACCCAGTACTTC; d_gene: TRBD2; abundance: few; v_gene: TRBV14; j_gene: TRBJ2-5
CDR3aa: CSAVGGNYGYTF; CDR3nt: TGCAGTGCCGTCGGGGGCAACTATGGCTACACCTTC; d_gene: -; abundance: -; v_gene: TRBV20-1; j_gene: TRBJ1-2
CDR3aa: CTVVGGSGAFF; CDR3nt: TGCACCGTTGTTGGGGGGAGCGGTGCTTTCTTT; d_gene: -; abundance: -; v_gene: TRBV29-1; j_gene: TRBJ1-1
CDR3aa: CASTNYEQYF; CDR3nt: TGTGCCAGCACTAACTACGAGCAGTACTTC; d_gene: -; abundance: -; v_gene: TRBV6-1; j_gene: TRBJ2-7
CDR3aa: CAWIKEQYF; CDR3nt: TGTGCCTGGATTAAGGAGCAGTACTTC; d_gene: -; abundance: many; v_gene: TRBV30; j_gene: TRBJ2-7
CDR3aa: CASSHPGRDVGYGYTF; CDR3nt: TGTGCCAGCAGCCATCCTGGGAGGGATGTGGGCTATGGCTACACCTTC; d_gene: -; abundance: -; v_gene: TRBV2; j_gene: TRBJ1-2
CDR3aa: CASRTTASNTDTQYF; CDR3nt: TGTGCCAGCAGGACTACTGCTTCTAACACAGATACGCAGTATTTT; d_gene: -; abundance: -; v_gene: TRBV11-2; j_gene: TRBJ2-3
CDR3aa: CTSSLESGTGSAQYF; CDR3nt: TGTACCAGCAGCTTAGAGTCCGGGACAGGGTCGGCCCAGTACTTC; d_gene: TRBD1; abundance: -; v_gene: TRBV11-2; j_gene: TRBJ2-5
CDR3aa: CASSFWTDSTDTQYF; CDR3nt: TGCGCCAGCAGCTTCTGGACAGACAGCACAGATACGCAGTATTTT; d_gene: -; abundance: many; v_gene: TRBV5-1; j_gene: TRBJ2-3
CDR3aa: CASEYNEQFF; CDR3nt: TGTGCCAGCGAGTACAATGAGCAGTTCTTC; d_gene: -; abundance: many; v_gene: TRBV6-1; j_gene: TRBJ2-1
CDR3aa: CASSPARVPYEQYF; CDR3nt: TGTGCCAGCAGCCCCGCGAGGGTCCCCTACGAGCAGTACTTC; d_gene: -; abundance: many; v_gene: TRBV4-2; j_gene: TRBJ2-7
CDR3aa: CASSLGRATFGYGYTF; CDR3nt: TGCGCCAGCAGCTTGGGACGAGCGACATTTGGCTATGGCTATACCTTC; d_gene: -; abundance: -; v_gene: TRBV5-1; j_gene: TRBJ1-2
CDR3aa: CASSLSGRVSSYNEQFF; CDR3nt: TGTGCCAGCAGCCTTAGCGGGAGGGTGAGCTCCTACAATGAGCAGTTCTTC; d_gene: TRBD2; abundance: -; v_gene: TRBV13; j_gene: TRBJ2-1
CDR3aa: CSVTGTGDSYEQYF; CDR3nt: TGCAGCGTGACCGGGACAGGGGATTCCTACGAGCAGTACTTC; d_gene: TRBD1; abundance: -; v_gene: TRBV29-1; j_gene: TRBJ2-7
CDR3aa: CSVPLRQRDTDTQYF; CDR3nt: TGCAGCGTCCCCCTGCGACAGAGGGACACAGATACGCAGTATTTT; d_gene: -; abundance: -; v_gene: TRBV29-1; j_gene: TRBJ2-3
CDR3aa: CASGQNAGEADTQYF; CDR3nt: TGCGCCAGCGGCCAAAACGCAGGGGAAGCGGATACGCAGTATTTT; d_gene: -; abundance: -; v_gene: TRBV11-2; j_gene: TRBJ2-3
CDR3aa: CASNSGPGQREEHEQFF; CDR3nt: TGTGCCAGCAACTCGGGGCCGGGACAGCGGGAGGAGCATGAGCAGTTCTTC; d_gene: TRBD2; abundance: -; v_gene: TRBV5-6; j_gene: TRBJ2-1
CDR3aa: CASSHLGETQYF; CDR3nt: TGTGCCAGCAGCCACCTAGGGGAGACCCAGTACTTC; d_gene: -; abundance: many; v_gene: TRBV11-2; j_gene: TRBJ2-5
CDR3aa: CASSLRAGALSRELFF; CDR3nt: TGTGCCAGCAGCTTACGTGCGGGGGCCCTCAGTAGGGAGCTGTTTTTT; d_gene: -; abundance: -; v_gene: TRBV5-6; j_gene: TRBJ2-2
CDR3aa: CTCSHLIGTDTQYF; CDR3nt: TGTACCTGCAGCCATCTGATAGGCACAGATACGCAGTATTTT; d_gene: -; abundance: -; v_gene: TRBV11-3; j_gene: TRBJ2-3
CDR3aa: CASSLIINTYEQYF; CDR3nt: TGTGCCAGCAGCTTAATTATAAACACCTACGAGCAGTACTTC; d_gene: -; abundance: many; v_gene: TRBV7-8; j_gene: TRBJ2-7
CDR3aa: CASSLESTGGQYF; CDR3nt: TGTGCAAGCAGCCTCGAGTCGACGGGGGGGCAGTATTTT; d_gene: TRBD2; abundance: -; v_gene: TRBV11-2; j_gene: TRBJ2-3
CDR3aa: CASSHIQHSYEQYF; CDR3nt: TGTGCTAGCAGTCATATTCAGCACTCCTACGAGCAGTACTTC; d_gene: -; abundance: -; v_gene: TRBV11-2; j_gene: TRBJ2-7
CDR3aa: CASSLFRAGEDEQFF; CDR3nt: TGTGCCAGCAGCTTGTTTCGGGCCGGGGAGGATGAGCAGTTCTTC; d_gene: -; abundance: few; v_gene: TRBV5-4; j_gene: TRBJ2-1
CDR3aa: CASSLRRRVENEQFF; CDR3nt: TGTGCCAGCAGCTTGCGTAGGAGGGTTGAGAATGAGCAGTTCTTC; d_gene: -; abundance: many; v_gene: TRBV5-4; j_gene: TRBJ2-1